This is a list of T cell receptor beta chains from one sample in a study of T cells in Graves' hyperthyroidism and ophthalmopathy. TCRdb re-derived calls from the multiplex PCR reads in MiXCR, one entry per CDR3 protein. The profile shows about 610,000 distinct CDR3 sequences, approximately 15% of them singletons. The material sequenced was blood. The receptors come from a woman between 40 and 55 years old with Graves' ophthalmopathy. Each CDR3 is given without its conserved first and last residue.

V: TRBV6-4
CDR3: ASSEWVDTGELF

V: TRBV12-3/TRBV12-4
CDR3: ASSRETSGTWGGYEQY

V: TRBV12-3/TRBV12-4
CDR3: ASSDRGSYNSPLH

V: TRBV5-4
CDR3: ASRQGFDEQF

V: TRBV6-1
CDR3: ASGRQGLNYGYT

V: TRBV7-9
CDR3: ASSMGQGYGYEQY

V: TRBV6-2/TRBV6-3
CDR3: ASRTAARGAGETQY

V: TRBV6-1
CDR3: ASSEARDGRPYEQY

V: TRBV5-1
CDR3: ASSSSGTGTGYT

V: TRBV28
CDR3: ASSLREYGYT

V: TRBV29-1
CDR3: SVRPSDTQY

V: TRBV28
CDR3: ASRYPGHRNTEAF

V: TRBV7-9
CDR3: ASSLVTSEQY

V: TRBV2
CDR3: ASSDRGGVPYEQY

V: TRBV3-1
CDR3: ASSQDEATTQY

V: TRBV12-3/TRBV12-4
CDR3: ASSSLANTEAF

V: TRBV2
CDR3: ASKGTSGRDTQY

V: TRBV15
CDR3: ATTSVRGLAETQY

V: TRBV27
CDR3: ASSRLGGGTSVLVYEQY

V: TRBV20-1
CDR3: SAYPAGNTEAF

V: TRBV5-1
CDR3: ASSLDSYSPLH

V: TRBV7-9
CDR3: ASNLQIHNEQF

V: TRBV28
CDR3: ASGTSEKQY

V: TRBV7-9
CDR3: ASSSGTYYEQY

V: TRBV12-3/TRBV12-4
CDR3: ASSSALNQPQH

V: TRBV28
CDR3: ASNSDRVGYEQY

V: TRBV20-1
CDR3: SASLPTSHQETQY

V: TRBV11-2
CDR3: ASSLDQVVEQY

V: TRBV12-3/TRBV12-4
CDR3: ASALGSSYNEQF